These 29 T cell receptor beta chains came from one sample sequenced in a study of spatial heterogeneity in lung cancer. Study findings and constraints: Counts of expanded alpha and beta TCRs within tumors tracked the tumor nonsynonymous mutation count.

Their cognate antigens are unknown. TCRdb independently ran MiXCR on the 5' RACE reads; one entry per CDR3 protein. The table records approximately 9,700 distinct CDR3 sequences, about 7.8% of them present only once. Specified time point: sample taken at primary tumor resection. Sequencing used lung tumor tissue, obtained at surgery. These receptor sequences come from a male donor with early-stage non-small cell lung cancer.

The gene calls are TRBV30 and TRBJ2-2; D remains ambiguous. The CDR3 totals 12 residues. From germline, CDR1 is GTSNPN and CDR2 SVGIG (reference sequence). Trimming took 0 bases from V and 7 from J, leaving 6 bases between them. The CDR3, as DNA: TGTGCCTGGAGTGTGACGGGCGGGGAGCTGTTTTTT. Its protein product is CAWSVTGGELFF.

This clonotype was seen at least ten times. The V call is TRBV6-5, the J call TRBJ2-7, with 11 nucleotides matching TRBD2. The germline gives CDR1 MNHEY, CDR2 SVGAGI. The CDR3 spans 15 residues. V lost 4 bases to trimming and J lost 2 bases; unmatched junction nucleotides: 4. CDR3: CASSFSGRAAYEQYF. In DNA form, the CDR3 reads TGTGCCAGCAGTTTTAGCGGGAGGGCCGCCTACGAGCAGTACTTC.

At least ten counts were recorded for this clonotype. The rearrangement uses TRBV5-6 and TRBJ1-1, with TRBD1 matching over 7 bases. The V gene's germline CDR1 is SGHDT and CDR2 YYEEEE. V lost 3 bases, J lost 3 bases, and 2 bases stayed unmatched. The CDR3 consists of 13 residues. The CDR3 region is CASSWGQYTEAFF. As DNA, the CDR3 is TGTGCCAGCAGCTGGGGACAGTACACTGAAGCTTTCTTT.

This clonotype occurred many times. The chain is built from TRBV29-1 and TRBJ1-1, with D unclear. The CDR3 consists of 11 residues. Trimming shortened V by 5 bases and J by 6 bases, and 10 bases separated the two germline ends. CDR1 is SQVTM and CDR2 is ANQGSEA in the germline V gene. CDR3 region: CSVQATAEAFF. CDR3 coding DNA: TGCAGCGTTCAAGCAACAGCTGAAGCTTTCTTT.

This clonotype was observed a handful of times. J is TRBJ1-2 and V is TRBV19, with 8 nucleotides matching TRBD1. CDR3 length: 16 residues. V trimming: 1 base; J trimming: 4 bases; junction bases outside the gene matches: 8. Looked up from germline, CDR1 is LNHDA and CDR2 is SQIVND (reference sequence). The CDR3 protein is CASSIVWTGTPYGYTF. The DNA of the CDR3 is TGTGCCAGTAGTATAGTATGGACAGGGACGCCCTATGGCTACACCTTC.

This clonotype is categorized as medium-sized. The rearrangement uses TRBV5-4 and TRBJ2-5; weak D call: TRBD2 (6 bases). V lost 4 bases and J lost 5, with 15 bases in between. CDR3 length equals 14 residues. The germline CDR1 and CDR2 sequences are SGHNT and YYREEE (reference sequence). In DNA, the CDR3 is TGTGCCAGCAGCCCCTCCGGGAGTAAGGAGACCCAGTACTTC. It specifies CASSPSGSKETQYF.

The table lists this clonotype with many counts. V usage is TRBV15 and J usage is TRBJ2-7, with D perhaps being TRBD1 or TRBD2 (6 bases each). Germline values: CDR1 LNHNV, CDR2 YYDKDF (reference sequence). This CDR3 comprises 13 residues. The V end was cut by 5 bases, the J end by 6 bases, with 14 bases between. For the CDR3, the DNA is TGTGCCACCAGCCCCAGGGGAGGATCCGAGCAGTACTTC. Encoded protein: CATSPRGGSEQYF.

At least ten counts were recorded for this clonotype. V gene TRBV6-5 combines with J gene TRBJ2-3; tentatively, D is TRBD1 (7 bases). This CDR3 region has 15 residues. From germline, CDR1 is MNHEY and CDR2 SVGAGI. The CDR3 DNA reads as TGTGCGACGGGGGATTACAGGGGTGGGGCAGATACGCAGTATTTT. Its translation is CATGDYRGGADTQYF.

The sample holds many counts of this clonotype. The V call is TRBV6-1, the J call TRBJ1-6; no clear D. V was trimmed by 6 bases and J by 9 bases, leaving 9 bases between them. The CDR3 spans 12 residues. Germline CDR1 MNHNS, CDR2 SASEGT. In DNA form, the CDR3 reads TGTGCCAGCAGGGCGAAACTTTCACCCCTCCACTTT. Protein product: CASRAKLSPLHF.

Many counts were recorded for this clonotype. DNA of the CDR3: TGTGCCAGCAGCTTAGGGTCGGCGAACACCGGGGAGCTGTTTTTT. It translates to CASSLGSANTGELFF. The J gene is TRBJ2-2, the V gene TRBV7-9; D ambiguous. Trimming pared 1 base from V and 0 bases from J, leaving 6 bases between. CDR1 and CDR2 from the germline V gene are SEHNR and FQNEAQ (reference sequence). The CDR3 sequence is 15 residues long.

This clonotype was recorded at least ten times. This chain joins TRBV10-3 and TRBJ2-7, with 11 positions matching TRBD1. V lost 6 bases, J lost 5 bases, and 6 bases stayed unmatched. Germline V gives CDR1 ENHRY, CDR2 SYGVKD. The CDR3 has 14 amino acids. The chain's CDR3 is CAIRAGTGGHEQYF. In DNA form, the CDR3 reads TGTGCCATCAGAGCCGGGACAGGGGGGCACGAGCAGTACTTC.

At least ten counts were recorded for this clonotype. The V and J genes are TRBV5-4 and TRBJ2-5; D unclear. Trimming removed 0 bases at V and 0 bases at J, with 9 bases between. This CDR3 spans 15 amino acids. The germline CDR1 and CDR2 sequences are SGHNT and YYREEE (reference sequence). CDR3 amino acids: CASSLDFGNQETQYF. The CDR3 DNA is TGTGCCAGCAGCTTGGATTTTGGGAACCAAGAGACCCAGTACTTC.

This clonotype was recorded many times. V is TRBV20-1 and J is TRBJ1-5; 7 positions match TRBD1. CDR1 is DFQATT, CDR2 SNEGSKA, per germline (reference sequence). The CDR3 runs to 14 residues. J gave up 0 bases and V 5 bases, and 4 bases lay outside the gene matches. The CDR3 region has the DNA TGCAGTGCTTCAGGGGGGAATAGCAATCAGCCCCAGCATTTT. Its translation is CSASGGNSNQPQHF.

This clonotype came up many times. This rearrangement joins TRBV20-1 to TRBJ2-5, with TRBD2 matching 11 bases. CDR1 DFQATT and CDR2 SNEGSKA come from the germline V gene (reference sequence). The CDR3 runs 12 residues. V was pared by 5 bases and J by 4 bases, with 0 bases of the junction left unmatched. The CDR3 coding sequence is TGCAGTGCTGGGACTAGCGGAGAGACCCAGTACTTC. Translated, it gives CSAGTSGETQYF.

The genes are TRBV6-2 or TRBV6-3 and TRBJ1-5; D is undetermined. The CDR3 is 13 amino acids. Trimming removed 2 bases from V and 2 bases from J, with 4 bases in between. CDR1 is MNHEY, CDR2 SVGEGT, per germline. The CDR3 loop reads CASSYRGNQPQHF. DNA of the CDR3: TGTGCCAGCAGTTACAGGGGCAATCAGCCCCAGCATTTT.

The rearrangement joins TRBV21-1 to TRBJ2-7; the table's D call, TRBD1, was not checked against the DNA. TRBV21-1 is an annotated pseudogene. This CDR3 contains 15 residues. The CDR3 bases are TGTGCCAGCAGCAAGCCGGGACACAATGCATACGAGCAGTACTTC. Translation: CASSKPGHNAYEQYF.

This clonotype is labeled as medium-sized. The chain recombines TRBV7-2 with TRBJ2-1, with 10 bases that match TRBD2. Germline V gene sequence: CDR1 SGHTA, CDR2 FQGNSA. V gave up 4 bases and J gave up 8 bases; unmatched junction bases: 2. The CDR3 is 13 amino acids. The chain's CDR3 is CASSSGLAYEQFF. Here the CDR3 DNA reads TGTGCCAGCAGCTCGGGACTAGCGTATGAGCAGTTCTTC. The whole variable domain, remainder taken from reference TRBV7-2 and TRBJ2-1, is GAGVSQSPSNKVTEKGKDVELRCDPISGHTALYWYRQSLGQGLEFLIYFQGNSAPDKSGLPSDRFSAERTGGSVSTLTIQRTQQEDSAVYLCASSSGLAYEQFFGPGTRLTVL.

The gene calls are TRBV4-3 and TRBJ1-4; tentative D call: TRBD1 (5 bases). This CDR3 contains 16 residues. The V end lost 0 bases, the J end lost 5 bases, and 13 bases lay between the germline ends. Per the germline V gene, CDR1 is LGHNA and CDR2 is YSLEER. The CDR3 spells CASSQDQAGRNEKLFF. CDR3 nucleotides: TGCGCCAGCAGCCAAGATCAGGCAGGGAGGAATGAAAAACTGTTTTTT.

The sample holds many counts of this clonotype. The chain employs TRBV27 and TRBJ2-3, with D possibly TRBD2 on 6 matching bases. CDR1 MNHEY and CDR2 SMNVEV come from the germline V gene (reference sequence). This CDR3 has 14 residues. Trimming took 5 bases from V and 2 from J, leaving 11 bases between them. The CDR3 spells CASSLSGYTDTQYF. CDR3 bases: TGTGCCAGCAGTCTTAGCGGATACACAGATACGCAGTATTTT.

This clonotype was observed many times. The V gene is TRBV19, the J gene TRBJ2-5, with D perhaps TRBD2 (5 bases). V lost 3 bases to trimming and J lost 2 bases, with 10 bases between them. Germline V gives CDR1 LNHDA, CDR2 SQIVND (reference sequence). The CDR3 totals 14 residues. CDR3 DNA sequence: TGTGCCAGTAGTATCGGTAGCGAGCAAGAGACCCAGTACTTC. It translates to CASSIGSEQETQYF.

This clonotype was detected ten times or more. The chain uses TRBV20-1 and TRBJ1-1, with TRBD1 matching 7 bases. V trimming: 5 bases; J trimming: 4 bases; junction bases outside the gene matches: 7. Germline CDR1 DFQATT, CDR2 SNEGSKA (reference sequence). The CDR3 loop spans 13 amino acids. CDR3 coding DNA: TGCAGTGCTCCAAGGGGGCTGAGCACTGAAGCTTTCTTT. Protein sequence: CSAPRGLSTEAFF.

The chain has TRBV5-1 and TRBJ2-7; possibly TRBD1 or TRBD2 for D (5 bases each). CDR1 is SGHRS, CDR2 YFSETQ, per germline. This CDR3 comprises 15 residues. The V end was cut by 2 bases, the J end by 3 bases, with 15 bases between. CDR3 nucleotides: TGCGCCAGCAGCTTTGAACCGGGACGCGTCTACGAGCAGTACTTC. Its protein is CASSFEPGRVYEQYF.

This clonotype was observed at least ten times. The chain recombines TRBV4-1 with TRBJ2-2; perhaps TRBD2 as D (5 bases). V was cut by 3 bases and J by 7 bases, with 18 bases left in between. There are 16 residues in the CDR3. Looked up from germline, CDR1 is MGHRA and CDR2 is YSYEKL. The CDR3: CASSHVGSGYLGELFF. In DNA, the CDR3 is TGCGCCAGCAGCCATGTGGGTTCGGGGTATCTCGGGGAGCTGTTTTTT.

At least ten counts were recorded for this clonotype. V and J are TRBV28 and TRBJ2-6; D not resolved. This CDR3 comprises 15 residues. Per germline, CDR1 MDHEN and CDR2 SYDVKM. Between the trimmed V and J ends, which lost 5 bases and 2 bases, there was a span of 10 bases. CDR3 DNA sequence: TGTGCCAGCAGTCCCCGGTGGGCTGGGGCCAACGTCCTGACTTTC. Translating it yields CASSPRWAGANVLTF.

The J gene is TRBJ2-3, the V gene TRBV20-1, with D possibly matching TRBD2 (5 bases). The CDR3 is 16 residues long. Trimming pared 0 bases from V and 0 bases from J, leaving 13 bases between. Germline V CDR1 and CDR2: DFQATT, SNEGSKA (reference sequence). The CDR3 reads CSARDFKRSSTDTQYF. CDR3 DNA sequence: TGCAGTGCTAGAGATTTTAAGCGGTCTAGCACAGATACGCAGTATTTT.

This clonotype was observed a few times. The chain recombines TRBV18 with TRBJ2-5; D gene unclear. The CDR3 totals 13 residues. V lost 6 bases to trimming and J lost 2 bases, with 10 bases between them. CDR1 is KGHSH and CDR2 is LQKENI in the germline V gene. The DNA of the CDR3 is TGTGCCAGCTCGCCAGATCAGCAAGAGACCCAGTACTTC. As protein: CASSPDQQETQYF. Full variable domain (missing parts from reference TRBV18 and TRBJ2-5): NAGVMQNPRHLVRRRGQEARLRCSPMKGHSHVYWYRQLPEEGLKFMVYLQKENIIDESGMPKERFSAEFPKEGPSILRIQQVVRGDSAAYFCASSPDQQETQYFGPGTRLLVL.

This clonotype is labeled as medium-sized (0.01 to 0.1%). CDR3 amino acids: CASSALWGGDEAFF. CDR3 DNA: TGTGCCAGCAGTGCTCTCTGGGGAGGGGATGAAGCTTTCTTT. The chain joins TRBV6-1 to TRBJ1-1, with TRBD1 as a possible D gene (5 bases). Trimming shortened V by 4 bases and J by 7 bases, and 16 bases separated the two germline ends. Looked up from germline, CDR1 is MNHNS and CDR2 is SASEGT. This CDR3 is built from 14 residues.

The rearrangement uses TRBV5-1 and TRBJ2-3; TRBD1 is a possible D gene (5 bases). Germline CDR1 and CDR2: SGHRS and YFSETQ. The V gene lost 0 bases and the J gene lost 2 bases, with 7 bases spanning the gap. The CDR3 extends over 14 amino acids. CDR3 protein: CASSLGQTTDTQYF. In DNA, the CDR3 is TGCGCCAGCAGCTTGGGACAGACCACAGATACGCAGTATTTT.

There are a few counts of this clonotype. The V and J genes are TRBV5-5 and TRBJ1-4, with D hard to call. CDR1 is SGHKS and CDR2 is YYEKEE in the germline V gene (reference sequence). Trimming shortened V by 4 bases and J by 0 bases, and 4 bases separated the two germline ends. This CDR3 contains 13 residues. The CDR3 DNA reads TGTGCCAGCAGCCCAACAACTAATGAAAAACTGTTTTTT. This sequence encodes CASSPTTNEKLFF.